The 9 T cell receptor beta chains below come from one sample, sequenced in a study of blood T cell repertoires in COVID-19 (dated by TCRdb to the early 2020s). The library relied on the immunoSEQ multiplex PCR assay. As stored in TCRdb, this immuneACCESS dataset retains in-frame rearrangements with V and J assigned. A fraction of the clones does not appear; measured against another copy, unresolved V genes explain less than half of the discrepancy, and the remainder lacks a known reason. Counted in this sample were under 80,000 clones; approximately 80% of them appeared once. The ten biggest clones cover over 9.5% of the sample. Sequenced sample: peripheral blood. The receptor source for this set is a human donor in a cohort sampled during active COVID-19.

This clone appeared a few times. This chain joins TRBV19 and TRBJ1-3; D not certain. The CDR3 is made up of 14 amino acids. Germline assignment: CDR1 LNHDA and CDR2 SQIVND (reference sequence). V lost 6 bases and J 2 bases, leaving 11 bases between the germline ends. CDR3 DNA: TGTGCCAGTAGCGCACTCCGGGCTGGAAACACCATATATTTT. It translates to CASSALRAGNTIYF.

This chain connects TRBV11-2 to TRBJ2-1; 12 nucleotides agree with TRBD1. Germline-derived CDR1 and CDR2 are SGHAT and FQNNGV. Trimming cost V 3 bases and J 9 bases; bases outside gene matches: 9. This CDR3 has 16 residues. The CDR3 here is CASSLAGTGGAGEQFF. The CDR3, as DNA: TGTGCCAGCAGCTTGGCCGGGACAGGGGGCGCGGGTGAGCAGTTCTTC.

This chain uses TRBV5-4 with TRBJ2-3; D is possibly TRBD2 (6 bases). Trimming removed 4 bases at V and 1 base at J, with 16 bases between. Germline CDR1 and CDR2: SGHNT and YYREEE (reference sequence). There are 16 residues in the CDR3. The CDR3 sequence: CASSPSGGTGTDTQYF. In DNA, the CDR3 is TGTGCCAGCAGCCCTTCGGGTGGGACTGGCACAGATACGCAGTATTTT.

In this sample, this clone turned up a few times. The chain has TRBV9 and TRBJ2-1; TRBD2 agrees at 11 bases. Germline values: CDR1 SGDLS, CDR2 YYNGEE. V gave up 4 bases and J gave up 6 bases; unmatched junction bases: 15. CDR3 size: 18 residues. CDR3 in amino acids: CASSPRGSGRAWGNEQFF. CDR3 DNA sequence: TGTGCCAGCAGCCCCCGTGGTAGCGGGAGGGCTTGGGGCAATGAGCAGTTCTTC.

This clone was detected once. CDR3 residues: CATSDLPGGSGELFF. The CDR3 DNA follows: TGTGCCACCAGTGATTTGCCAGGGGGTTCCGGGGAGCTGTTTTTT. This chain uses TRBV24-1 with TRBJ2-2, with TRBD1 identical over 7 bases. Germline V gene lookup returns CDR1 KGHDR and CDR2 SFDVKD. J was trimmed by 6 bases and V by 0 bases; bases with no gene match: 3. The CDR3 runs 15 residues.

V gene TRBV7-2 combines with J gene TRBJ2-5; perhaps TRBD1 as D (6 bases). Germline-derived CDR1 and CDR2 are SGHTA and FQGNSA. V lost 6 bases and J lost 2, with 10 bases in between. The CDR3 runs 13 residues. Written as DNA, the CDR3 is TGTGCCAGCAGTATCGGACAGCAAGAGACCCAGTACTTC. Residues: CASSIGQQETQYF.

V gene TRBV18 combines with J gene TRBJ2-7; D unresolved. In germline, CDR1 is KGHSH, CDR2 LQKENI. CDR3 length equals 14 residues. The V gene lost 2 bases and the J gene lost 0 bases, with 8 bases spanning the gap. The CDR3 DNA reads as TGTGCCAGCTCACCAGAGCAGGACTCCTACGAGCAGTACGTC. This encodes CASSPEQDSYEQYV.

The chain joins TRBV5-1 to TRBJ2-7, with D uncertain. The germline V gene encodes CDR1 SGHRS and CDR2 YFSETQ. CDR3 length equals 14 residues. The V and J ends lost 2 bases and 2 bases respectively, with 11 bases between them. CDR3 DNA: TGCGCCAGCAGCTTTATAACTTCCACCTACGAGCAGTACTTC. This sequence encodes CASSFITSTYEQYF.

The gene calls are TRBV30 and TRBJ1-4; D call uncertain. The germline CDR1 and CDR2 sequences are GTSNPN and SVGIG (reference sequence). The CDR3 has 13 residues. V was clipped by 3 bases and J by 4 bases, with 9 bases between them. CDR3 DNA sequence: TGTGCCTGGAGCGGTGGGAGTAATGAAAAACTGTTTTTT. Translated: CAWSGGSNEKLFF. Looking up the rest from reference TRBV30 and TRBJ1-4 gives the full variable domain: SQTIHQWPATLVQPVGSPLSLECTVEGTSNPNLYWYRQAAGRGLQLLFYSVGIGQISSEVPQNLSASRPQDRQFILSSKKLLLSDSGFYLCAWSGGSNEKLFFGSGTQLSVL.